This TCR beta chain was found in a study of blood T cell repertoires in COVID-19. Study-level information: PBMCs, B-cell-depleted T cells, or T cells provided the cDNA or gDNA that made up the material.

Between the trimmed V and J ends, which lost 10 bases and 8 bases, there was a span of 11 bases. The CDR3 covers 10 residues. Germline lookup yields CDR1 MDHEN and CDR2 SYDVKM. Method: immunoSEQ multiplex PCR; TCRdb's copy keeps in-frame clones and lacks some. The sample lists fewer than 150,000 clones; about 90% were seen once. The J gene is TRBJ1-1, the V gene TRBV28; D remains unclear. The sequenced sample was peripheral blood. The TCR comes from a woman in her seventies with acute or convalescent COVID-19. The CDR3 coding sequence is TGTGCCACTTCGACATCGGAAGCTTTCTTT. Protein sequence: CATSTSEAFF.